What follows is one T cell receptor (beta chain) and its context. No antigen is known for it. This sample's treatment: roughly ten-day PBMC culture with coronavirus spike peptide pools or control peptides (ViraFEST assay). Researchers used the Oncomine TCR Beta short-read assay to sequence DNA from cultured CD4+ T cells. One entry per CDR3 protein results from TCRdb running MiXCR on the PCR reads. The data show around 18,000 distinct CDR3 sequences, 51% seen once. This specimen belongs to a study of vaccination and CD4 T cells after COVID-19. Study details: Treatment of control cultures consisted of a CEFX pool, an HIV-1 Nef pool, or no peptide.

The clonotype originates from a human donor who had recovered from COVID-19. The sequencing used CD4+ T cells from blood, cultured in vitro, collected before SARS-CoV-2 vaccination.

CDR3 protein: CASSMPGQGAFDQPQHF. Written as DNA, the CDR3 is TGTGCCAGTAGTATGCCTGGACAGGGGGCTTTCGATCAGCCCCAGCATTTT. This chain joins TRBV19 and TRBJ1-5; 11 nucleotides align to TRBD1. Germline V lookup: CDR1 LNHDA, CDR2 SQIVND (reference sequence). Trimming at V came to 3 bases and at J to 5 bases, leaving 9 bases not matched to a gene. The CDR3 extends over 17 amino acids.